This paragraph reports one TCR beta chain. Its target is unknown. The record originates from a study of Ad26.COV2.S vaccination and SARS-CoV-2 variants. Across the study: In the COV1001 trial, the donor was in the Ad26.COV2.S arm.

Study-level findings and limits: In vaccinated individuals, spike-specific CD8+ and CD4+ T cell responses reportedly displayed substantial breadth. Placebo and vaccine recipients had non-spike TCR breadth that was similar.

Deletions cut 3 bases from V and 2 bases from J, with 11 bases between. The CDR3 sequence is 13 residues long. Germline loops: CDR1 DFQATT, CDR2 SNEGSKA (reference sequence). Assay used: immunoSEQ multiplex PCR; TCRdb lists only in-frame clones, some missing. Of 350,000 to 500,000 clones listed, approximately 90% are singletons. Treatment described: over 15 received Ad26.COV2.S at low or high dose, single or two shots; about 5 received placebo; per-sample allocation not given. At day 63 after the first vaccine or placebo injection, samples were drawn. The sequence derives from a person between 18 and 60 years old who received the Ad26.COV2.S COVID-19 vaccine or a placebo. The chain employs TRBV20-1 and TRBJ2-7; D perhaps matches TRBD1 (6 bases). The specimen was peripheral blood, collected in a trial of Ad26.COV2.S vaccine versus placebo. CDR3 bases: TGCAGTGCTAGTACAGGGCATCCCTACGAGCAGTACTTC. Its protein is CSASTGHPYEQYF.